This is a list of T cell receptor beta chains from one sample in a study of response to subunit inactivated influenza vaccine. TCRdb reprocessed the RT-PCR reads with MiXCR, giving one entry per CDR3 protein. The repertoire holds 710,000 or so distinct CDR3 sequences, with 15% to 17% as singletons. The source was PBMCs from blood, collected roughly 12 days after vaccination. Receptor source: a man in his forties or fifties who received an inactivated influenza vaccine. The conserved cysteine and the conserved F or W are not part of the CDR3 here. D genes are given only for firm matches.

D,V,J,CDR3
-,TRBV27,TRBJ2-3,ASSSSRFTDTQY
-,TRBV7-2,TRBJ2-2,ASSLPRRNTGELF
-,TRBV4-2,TRBJ1-2,ASSQGARGGYGYT
TRBD2,TRBV7-9,TRBJ2-1,ASSLTRGGSYNEQF
TRBD1,TRBV20-1,TRBJ2-3,SSPGTGGTDTQY
-,TRBV3-1,TRBJ2-3,ASSQTYTDTQY
TRBD2,TRBV6-1,TRBJ2-1,ASSRPTTSGGYNEQF
-,TRBV20-1,TRBJ1-3,SASTGGRGSGNTIY
TRBD1,TRBV5-1,TRBJ2-7,ASSYTGTAVYEQY
TRBD1,TRBV4-2,TRBJ2-2,ASSPGQGTGELF
TRBD2,TRBV25-1,TRBJ2-5,ARATSGRETQY
-,TRBV7-9,TRBJ2-5,ASSLTDYQETQY
-,TRBV5-1,TRBJ2-2,ASSLVINTGELF
-,TRBV6-5,TRBJ1-1,ASSFRRTQMNTEAF
TRBD1,TRBV5-1,TRBJ2-7,ASSFLDRGRSYEQY
TRBD2,TRBV3-1,TRBJ2-2,ASRSSSGVTGELF
-,TRBV30,TRBJ1-1,AWIRQINTEAF
-,TRBV12-3/TRBV12-4,TRBJ1-1,ASSLKGRDTEAF
TRBD2,TRBV11-2,TRBJ2-1,ASRAGGPGNEQF
-,TRBV21-1,TRBJ2-2,ASSKSLRCTSGRLAGELF
-,TRBV21-1,TRBJ2-1,ASSGDRDRGYNEQF
-,TRBV18,TRBJ2-6,ASPEGTGANVLT
TRBD2,TRBV20-1,TRBJ2-7,SARGPGGEQY
-,TRBV29-1,TRBJ1-1,SVERLMNTEAF
-,TRBV5-1,TRBJ2-3,ASSLEQPRDTQY
-,TRBV6-1,TRBJ1-5,ASRKVPDSNQPQH
-,TRBV28,TRBJ1-1,ASSLFVTEAF
TRBD1,TRBV5-6,TRBJ2-1,ASRTTGTYNEQF
TRBD1,TRBV5-1,TRBJ2-2,ASGPGQSDTGELF
-,TRBV28,TRBJ2-2,ASSFPTVNTGELF
-,TRBV9,TRBJ2-3,ASSVELNTDTQY
-,TRBV24-1,TRBJ2-1,ATSDPSGDSYNEQF
TRBD2,TRBV5-6,TRBJ2-5,ASSLTRLAVQETQY
-,TRBV7-2,TRBJ2-2,ASSFIAAGGELF
TRBD2,TRBV14,TRBJ2-7,ASSLKRDYEQY
TRBD1,TRBV3-1,TRBJ1-6,ASSQTQGAGNSPLH
TRBD2,TRBV9,TRBJ2-2,ASSVQLAAGSGELF
TRBD2,TRBV12-3/TRBV12-4,TRBJ2-7,ASSPWTSGGPGSYEQY
TRBD1,TRBV6-2/TRBV6-3,TRBJ2-1,ASSETRDRGYNEQF
TRBD2,TRBV20-1,TRBJ2-3,SAIAGWFLDTQY